The clone carrying this TCR beta chain was picked up one time. Sequenced by immunoSEQ multiplex PCR; TCRdb stores in-frame clones only, minus some. The sample has some 85,000 clones; about 97% are singletons. The data were obtained in a study of technical replicates of blood from a handful of donors. CDR3 size: 17 residues. V was cut by 5 bases and J by 0 bases, with 17 bases left in between. Germline values: CDR1 SGHAT, CDR2 FQNNGV. The receptor was isolated from a human donor in good health. Input material: T cells isolated from PBMCs. This chain links TRBV11-2 with TRBJ2-4, with a possible D match to TRBD2 (6 bases). CDR3 in DNA: TGTGCCAGCAGCATAGGGCGAGGGGACTTAGCCAAAAACATTCAGTACTTC. Translated: CASSIGRGDLAKNIQYF.